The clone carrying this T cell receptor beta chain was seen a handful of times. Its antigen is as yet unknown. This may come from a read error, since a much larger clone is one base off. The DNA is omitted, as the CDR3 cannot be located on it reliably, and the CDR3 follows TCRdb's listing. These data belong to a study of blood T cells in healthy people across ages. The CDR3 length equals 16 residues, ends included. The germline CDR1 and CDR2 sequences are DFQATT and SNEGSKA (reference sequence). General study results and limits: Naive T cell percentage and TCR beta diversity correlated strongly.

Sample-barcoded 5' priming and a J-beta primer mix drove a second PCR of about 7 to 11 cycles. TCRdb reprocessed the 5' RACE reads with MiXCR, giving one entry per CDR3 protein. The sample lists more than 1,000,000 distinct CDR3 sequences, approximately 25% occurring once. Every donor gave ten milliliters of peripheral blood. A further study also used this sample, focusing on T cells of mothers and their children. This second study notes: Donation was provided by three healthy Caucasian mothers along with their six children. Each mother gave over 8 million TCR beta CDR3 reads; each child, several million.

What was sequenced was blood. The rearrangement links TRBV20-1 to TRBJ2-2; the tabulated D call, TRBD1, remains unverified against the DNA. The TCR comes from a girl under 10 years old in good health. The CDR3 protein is CSAREFGTGITGELLF.